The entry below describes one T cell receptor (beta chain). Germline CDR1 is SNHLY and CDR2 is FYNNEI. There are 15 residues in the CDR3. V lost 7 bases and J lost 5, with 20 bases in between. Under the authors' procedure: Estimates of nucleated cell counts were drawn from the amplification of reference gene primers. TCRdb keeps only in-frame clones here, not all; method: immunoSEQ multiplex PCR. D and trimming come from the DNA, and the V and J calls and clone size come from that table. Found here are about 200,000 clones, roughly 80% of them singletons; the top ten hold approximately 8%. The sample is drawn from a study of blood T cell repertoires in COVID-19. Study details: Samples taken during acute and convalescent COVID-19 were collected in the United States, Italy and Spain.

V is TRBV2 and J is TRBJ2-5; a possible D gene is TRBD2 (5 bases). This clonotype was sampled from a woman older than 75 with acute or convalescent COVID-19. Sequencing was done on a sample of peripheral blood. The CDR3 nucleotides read TGTGCCAGCAAGTTCTTCCCGAGGGCCTGGGAGACCCAGTACTTC. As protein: CASKFFPRAWETQYF.